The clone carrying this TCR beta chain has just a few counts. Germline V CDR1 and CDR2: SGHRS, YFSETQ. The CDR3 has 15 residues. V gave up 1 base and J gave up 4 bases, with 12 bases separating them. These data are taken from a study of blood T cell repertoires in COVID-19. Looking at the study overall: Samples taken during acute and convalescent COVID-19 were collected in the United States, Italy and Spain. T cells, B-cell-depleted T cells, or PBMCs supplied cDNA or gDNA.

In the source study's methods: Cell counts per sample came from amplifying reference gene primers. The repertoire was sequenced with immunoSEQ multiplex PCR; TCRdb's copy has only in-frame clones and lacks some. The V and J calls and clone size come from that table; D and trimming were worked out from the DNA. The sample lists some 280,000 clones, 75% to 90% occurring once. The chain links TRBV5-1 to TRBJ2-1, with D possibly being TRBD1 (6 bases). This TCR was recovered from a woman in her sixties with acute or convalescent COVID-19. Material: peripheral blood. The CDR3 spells CASSLIQGGYNEQFF. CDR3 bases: TGCGCCAGCAGCTTGATTCAAGGGGGATACAATGAGCAGTTCTTC.